One sample yielded the 5 T cell receptor beta chains listed below, sequenced in a study of T cell responses to AZD1222 COVID-19 vaccine. Using immunoSEQ multiplex PCR, the repertoire was profiled, and TCRdb retains in-frame clones only, with some absent. Among about 56,000 clones, 80% were seen once, and the ten largest hold around 5%. The sequencing used peripheral blood, collected 28 days after the second AZD1222 dose. The source of these receptors is an adult who received the AZD1222 COVID-19 vaccine.

The rearrangement joins TRBV30 to TRBJ1-3, with no clear D. Deletions cut 1 base from V and 0 bases from J, with 4 bases between. Germline loops: CDR1 GTSNPN, CDR2 SVGIG (reference sequence). This CDR3 is built from 13 residues. Here the CDR3 DNA reads TGTGCCTGGAGTGGCAGCTCTGGAAACACCATATATTTT. It yields the protein CAWSGSSGNTIYF.

The chain employs TRBV9 and TRBJ2-1; D possibly matches TRBD1 or TRBD2 (6 bases each). V shed 0 bases and J shed 7 bases, with 20 bases lying between them. The CDR3 spans 17 residues. Germline V lookup: CDR1 SGDLS, CDR2 YYNGEE. DNA of the CDR3: TGTGCCAGCAGCGTAGAAACGGGGGCCCCCGGGTCGAATGAGCAGTTCTTC. It specifies CASSVETGAPGSNEQFF.

In its sample, this clone was seen a few times. This chain uses TRBV29-1 with TRBJ1-2; possibly TRBD1 for D (5 bases). The V end lost 8 bases, the J end lost 4 bases, and 14 bases lay between the germline ends. Germline lookup yields CDR1 SQVTM and CDR2 ANQGSEA. The CDR3 has 12 residues. CDR3 nucleotide sequence: TGCAGCTTTTATGGGGGTGGCTATGGCTACACCTTC. It encodes CSFYGGGYGYTF.

The V and J genes are TRBV19 and TRBJ2-2; 9 bases are shared with TRBD1. Germline V gives CDR1 LNHDA, CDR2 SQIVND (reference sequence). J lost 5 bases, V lost 7 bases, and 5 bases had no gene match. The CDR3 covers 14 residues. The CDR3 loop reads CASTDRGTTGELFF. The CDR3 bases are TGTGCCAGTACCGACAGGGGGACTACCGGGGAGCTGTTTTTT.

This clone was picked up a small number of times. V usage is TRBV11-3 and J usage is TRBJ2-5, with 8 bases identical to TRBD2. CDR3 length equals 15 residues. Trimming at V came to 1 base and at J to 2 bases, leaving 3 bases not matched to a gene. In germline, CDR1 is SGHNT, CDR2 YENEEA. Here the CDR3 reads CASSLASGPQETQYF. In DNA, the CDR3 is TGTGCCAGCAGCTTAGCTAGCGGGCCTCAAGAGACCCAGTACTTC.